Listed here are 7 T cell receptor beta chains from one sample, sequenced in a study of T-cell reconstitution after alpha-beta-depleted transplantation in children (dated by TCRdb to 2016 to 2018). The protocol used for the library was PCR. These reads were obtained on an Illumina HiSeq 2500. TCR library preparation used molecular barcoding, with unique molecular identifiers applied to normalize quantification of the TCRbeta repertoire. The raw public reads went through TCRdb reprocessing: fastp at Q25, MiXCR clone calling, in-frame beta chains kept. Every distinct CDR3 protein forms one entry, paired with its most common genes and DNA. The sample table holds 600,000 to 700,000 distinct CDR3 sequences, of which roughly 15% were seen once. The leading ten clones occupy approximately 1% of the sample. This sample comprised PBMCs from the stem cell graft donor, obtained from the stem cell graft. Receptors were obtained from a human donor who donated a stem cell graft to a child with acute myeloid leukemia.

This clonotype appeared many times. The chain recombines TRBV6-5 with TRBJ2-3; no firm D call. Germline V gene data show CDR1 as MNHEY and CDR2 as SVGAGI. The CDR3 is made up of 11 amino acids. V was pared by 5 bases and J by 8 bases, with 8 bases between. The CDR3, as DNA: TGTGCCAGCAGTCGCTCCGGTACGCAGTATTTT. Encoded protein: CASSRSGTQYF.

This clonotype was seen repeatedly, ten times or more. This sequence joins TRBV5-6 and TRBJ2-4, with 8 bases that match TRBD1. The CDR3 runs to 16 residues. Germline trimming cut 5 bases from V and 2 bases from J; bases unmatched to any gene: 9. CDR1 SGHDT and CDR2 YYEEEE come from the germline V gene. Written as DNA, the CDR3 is TGTGCCAGCAGGGCGGACAGGGAGAGAACCAAAAACATTCAGTACTTC. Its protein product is CASRADRERTKNIQYF.

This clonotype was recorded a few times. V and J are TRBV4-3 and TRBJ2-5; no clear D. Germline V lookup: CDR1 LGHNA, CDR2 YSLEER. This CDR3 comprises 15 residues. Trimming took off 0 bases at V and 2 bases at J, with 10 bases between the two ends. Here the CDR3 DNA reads TGCGCCAGCAGCCAAGATCGCAGCGATCAAGAGACCCAGTACTTC. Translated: CASSQDRSDQETQYF.

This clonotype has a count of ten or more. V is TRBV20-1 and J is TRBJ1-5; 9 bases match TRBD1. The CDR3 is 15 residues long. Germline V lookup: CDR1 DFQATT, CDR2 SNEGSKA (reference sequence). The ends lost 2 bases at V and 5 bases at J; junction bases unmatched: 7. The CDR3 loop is CSARRVGDRDQPQHF. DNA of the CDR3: TGCAGTGCTAGACGAGTTGGGGACAGGGATCAGCCCCAGCATTTT.

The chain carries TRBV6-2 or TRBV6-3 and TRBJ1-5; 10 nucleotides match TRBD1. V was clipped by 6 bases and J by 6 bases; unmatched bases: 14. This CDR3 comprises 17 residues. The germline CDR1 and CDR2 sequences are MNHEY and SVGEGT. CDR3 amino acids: CASRTWDRGEGSQPQHF. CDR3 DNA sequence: TGTGCCAGCAGGACCTGGGACAGGGGAGAGGGTAGTCAGCCCCAGCATTTT.

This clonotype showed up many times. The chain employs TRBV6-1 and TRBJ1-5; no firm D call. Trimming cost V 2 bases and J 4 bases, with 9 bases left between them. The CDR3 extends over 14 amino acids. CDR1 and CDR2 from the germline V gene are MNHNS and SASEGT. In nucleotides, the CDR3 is TGTGCCAGCAGTGAACAAAGGATTAATCAGCCCCAGCATTTT. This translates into CASSEQRINQPQHF.

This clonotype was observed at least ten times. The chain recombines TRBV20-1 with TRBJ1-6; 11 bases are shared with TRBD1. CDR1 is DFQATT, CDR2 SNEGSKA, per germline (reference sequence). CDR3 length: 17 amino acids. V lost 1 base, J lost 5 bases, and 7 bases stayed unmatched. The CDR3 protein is CSARAPGTGGNNSPLHF. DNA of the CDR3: TGCAGTGCTAGAGCCCCCGGGACAGGGGGTAATAATTCACCCCTCCACTTT.